This T cell receptor beta chain came from a study of Graves' ophthalmopathy and Graves' hyperthyroidism. Trimming stripped 1 base from V and 6 bases from J, with 10 bases between. Germline CDR1 and CDR2: LGHNA and YSLEER. CDR3 size: 15 residues. Concerning this clonotype: Its antigen is unidentified.

Notes on the study in general: The model's prediction of ophthalmopathy progression had about 70% sensitivity and 72% to 75% specificity.

The TCR beta CDR3 regions underwent amplification from RNA transcripts. Amplification began with first-round RT-PCR using HTBI primers, then second-round multiplex PCR was performed. Each CDR3 protein gets one entry after TCRdb re-called the multiplex PCR reads with MiXCR. The sample has about 740,000 distinct CDR3 sequences; 35% to 50% are singletons. V and J are TRBV4-3 and TRBJ1-6, with a possible D match to TRBD1 (5 bases). The origin of this receptor is an adult man with Graves' ophthalmopathy. The sample was peripheral blood. CDR3 in DNA: TGCGCCAGCAGCCAAGTCGTTGGGGGTAATTCACCCCTCCACTTT. Translating it yields CASSQVVGGNSPLHF.